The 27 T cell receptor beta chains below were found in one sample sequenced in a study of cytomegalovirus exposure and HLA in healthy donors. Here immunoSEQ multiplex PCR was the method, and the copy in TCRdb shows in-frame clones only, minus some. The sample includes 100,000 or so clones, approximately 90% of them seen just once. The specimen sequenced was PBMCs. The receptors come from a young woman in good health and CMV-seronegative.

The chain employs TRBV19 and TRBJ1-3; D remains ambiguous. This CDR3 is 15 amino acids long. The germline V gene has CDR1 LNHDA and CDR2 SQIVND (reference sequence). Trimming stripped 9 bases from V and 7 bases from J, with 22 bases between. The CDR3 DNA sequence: TGTGCCAGCTCGACCCCCACTCGGCAGCGGAACACCATATATTTT. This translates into CASSTPTRQRNTIYF.

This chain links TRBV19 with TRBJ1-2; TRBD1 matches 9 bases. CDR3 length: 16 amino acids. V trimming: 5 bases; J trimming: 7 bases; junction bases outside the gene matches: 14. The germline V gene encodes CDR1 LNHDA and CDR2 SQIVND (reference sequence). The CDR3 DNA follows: TGTGCCAGTAGTTCGACAGGGGGAACCGGTTCTTTTGGCTACACCTTC. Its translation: CASSSTGGTGSFGYTF.

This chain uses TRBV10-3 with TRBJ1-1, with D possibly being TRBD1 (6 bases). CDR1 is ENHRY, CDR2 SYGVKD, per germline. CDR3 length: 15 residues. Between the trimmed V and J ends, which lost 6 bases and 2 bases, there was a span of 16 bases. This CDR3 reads CAISRGSKGNTEAFF. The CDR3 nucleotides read TGTGCCATCAGCAGGGGCAGTAAGGGTAACACTGAAGCTTTCTTT.

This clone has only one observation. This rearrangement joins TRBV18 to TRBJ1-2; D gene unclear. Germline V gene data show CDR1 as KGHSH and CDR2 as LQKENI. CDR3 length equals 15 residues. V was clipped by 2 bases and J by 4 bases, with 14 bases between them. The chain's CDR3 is CASSPGSEAVYGYTF. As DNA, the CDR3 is TGTGCCAGCTCACCAGGGAGCGAGGCGGTCTATGGCTACACCTTC. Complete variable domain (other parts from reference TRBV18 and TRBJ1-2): NAGVMQNPRHLVRRRGQEARLRCSPMKGHSHVYWYRQLPEEGLKFMVYLQKENIIDESGMPKERFSAEFPKEGPSILRIQQVVRGDSAAYFCASSPGSEAVYGYTFGSGTRLTVV.

The CDR3 reads CASSQAQGLRQYF. CDR3 DNA: TGTGCCAGCAGCCAGGCACAGGGTTTGAGGCAGTACTTC. The chain uses TRBV14 and TRBJ2-7; TRBD1 might be the D (6 bases). The CDR3 is made up of 13 amino acids. Deletions cut 3 bases from V and 9 bases from J, with 15 bases between. Per the germline V gene, CDR1 is SGHDN and CDR2 is FVKESK.

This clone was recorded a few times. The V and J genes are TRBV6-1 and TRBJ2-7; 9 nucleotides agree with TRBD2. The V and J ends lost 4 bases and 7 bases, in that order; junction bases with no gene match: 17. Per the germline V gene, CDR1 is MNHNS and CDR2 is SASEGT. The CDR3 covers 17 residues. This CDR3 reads CASSGQVGGGAGWEQYF. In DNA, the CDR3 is TGTGCCAGCAGTGGCCAAGTGGGCGGGGGGGCAGGATGGGAGCAGTACTTC.

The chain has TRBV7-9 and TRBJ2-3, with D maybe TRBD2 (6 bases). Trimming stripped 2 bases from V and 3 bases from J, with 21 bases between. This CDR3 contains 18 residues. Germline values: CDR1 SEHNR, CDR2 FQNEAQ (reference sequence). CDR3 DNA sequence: TGTGCCAGCAGCTTACCCTACCGTTTTAGCGGCCGAACAGATACGCAGTATTTT. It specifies CASSLPYRFSGRTDTQYF. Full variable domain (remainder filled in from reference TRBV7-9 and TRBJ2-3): DTGVSQNPRHKITKRGQNVTFRCDPISEHNRLYWYRQTLGQGPEFLTYFQNEAQLEKSRLLSDRFSAERPKGSFSTLEIQRTEQGDSAMYLCASSLPYRFSGRTDTQYFGPGTRLTVL.

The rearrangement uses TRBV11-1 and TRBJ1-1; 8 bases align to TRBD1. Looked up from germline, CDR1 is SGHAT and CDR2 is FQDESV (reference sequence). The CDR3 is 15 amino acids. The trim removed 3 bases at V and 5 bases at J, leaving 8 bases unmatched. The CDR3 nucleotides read TGTGCCAGCAGCTTGGGGACAGGAGCGGGGACTGAAGCTTTCTTT. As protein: CASSLGTGAGTEAFF.

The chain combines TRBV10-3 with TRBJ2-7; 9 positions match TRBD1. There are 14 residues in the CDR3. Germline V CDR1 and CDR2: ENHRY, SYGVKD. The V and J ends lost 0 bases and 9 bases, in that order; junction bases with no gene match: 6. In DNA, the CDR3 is TGTGCCATCAGTGAGTCGGGCACAGGGGGCGCGCAGTACTTC. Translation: CAISESGTGGAQYF.

Written as DNA, the CDR3 is TGCGCCAGCAGCCAAGCTGGGACAGCCGGGGAGACCCAGTACTTC. Translating it yields CASSQAGTAGETQYF. The chain links TRBV4-3 to TRBJ2-5, with TRBD1 matching 7 bases. The CDR3 contains 15 residues. V lost 1 base, J lost 5 bases, and 7 bases stayed unmatched. Germline V gene sequence: CDR1 LGHNA, CDR2 YSLEER.

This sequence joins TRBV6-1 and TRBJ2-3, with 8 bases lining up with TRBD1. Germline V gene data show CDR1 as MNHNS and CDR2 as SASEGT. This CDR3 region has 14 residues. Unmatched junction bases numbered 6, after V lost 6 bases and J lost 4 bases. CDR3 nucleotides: TGTGCCAGCAGCCCCAGGACAGGGCCAGATACGCAGTATTTT. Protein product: CASSPRTGPDTQYF.

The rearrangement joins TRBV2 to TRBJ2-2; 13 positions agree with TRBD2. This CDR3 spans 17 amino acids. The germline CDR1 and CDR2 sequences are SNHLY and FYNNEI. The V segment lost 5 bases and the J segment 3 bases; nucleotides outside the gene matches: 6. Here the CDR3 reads CASSKPGLAGHTGELFF. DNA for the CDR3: TGTGCCAGCAGTAAGCCGGGACTAGCGGGACACACCGGGGAGCTGTTTTTT.

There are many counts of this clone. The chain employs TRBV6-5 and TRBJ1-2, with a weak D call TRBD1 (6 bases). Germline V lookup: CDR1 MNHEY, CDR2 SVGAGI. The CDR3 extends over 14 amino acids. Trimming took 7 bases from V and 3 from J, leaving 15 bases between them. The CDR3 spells CASNRALGDYGYTF. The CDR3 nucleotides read TGTGCCAGCAACAGGGCCCTGGGTGACTATGGCTACACCTTC.

Here the CDR3 DNA reads TGTGCCAGCAGTCCCGGATTACAGGGTTACCAAGAGACCCAGTACTTC. Translating it yields CASSPGLQGYQETQYF. The chain employs TRBV5-8 and TRBJ2-5, with TRBD1 as a possible D gene (6 bases). V lost 5 bases and J 0 bases, leaving 17 bases between the germline ends. Germline CDR1 is SGHTS and CDR2 is YDEGEE. This CDR3 is 16 amino acids long.

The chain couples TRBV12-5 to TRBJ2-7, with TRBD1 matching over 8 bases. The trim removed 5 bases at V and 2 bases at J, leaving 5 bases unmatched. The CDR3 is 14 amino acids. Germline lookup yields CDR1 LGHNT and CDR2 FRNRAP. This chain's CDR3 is CASGHRDRTYEQYF. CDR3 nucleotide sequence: TGTGCTAGTGGTCACCGGGACAGGACCTACGAGCAGTACTTC.

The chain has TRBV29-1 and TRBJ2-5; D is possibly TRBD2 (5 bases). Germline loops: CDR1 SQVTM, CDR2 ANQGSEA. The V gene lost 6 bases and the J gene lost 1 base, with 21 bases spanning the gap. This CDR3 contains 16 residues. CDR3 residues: CSVPAMGDYRQETQYF. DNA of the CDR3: TGCAGCGTCCCCGCCATGGGAGATTACCGCCAAGAGACCCAGTACTTC.

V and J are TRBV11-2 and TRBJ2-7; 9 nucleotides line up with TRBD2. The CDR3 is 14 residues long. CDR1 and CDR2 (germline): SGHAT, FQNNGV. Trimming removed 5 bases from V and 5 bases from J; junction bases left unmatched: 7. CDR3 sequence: CASSRTRLADEQYF. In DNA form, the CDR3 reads TGTGCCAGCAGCCGGACCCGACTAGCGGACGAGCAGTACTTC.

CDR3 nucleotides: TGTGCCAGCAGCTTGGGACAGATGAACACCGGGGAGCTGTTTTTT. Translating it yields CASSLGQMNTGELFF. The J gene is TRBJ2-2, the V gene TRBV5-6, with D tentatively TRBD1 (5 bases). The germline gives CDR1 SGHDT, CDR2 YYEEEE. V was trimmed by 0 bases and J by 1 base, leaving 7 bases between them. There are 15 residues in the CDR3.

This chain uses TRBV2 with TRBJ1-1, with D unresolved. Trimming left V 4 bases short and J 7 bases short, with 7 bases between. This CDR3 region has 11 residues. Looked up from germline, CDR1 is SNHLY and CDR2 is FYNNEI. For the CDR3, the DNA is TGTGCCAGCAGTGTAATCAGTGAAGCTTTCTTT. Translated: CASSVISEAFF. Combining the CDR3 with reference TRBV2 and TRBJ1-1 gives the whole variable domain EPEVTQTPSHQVTQMGQEVILRCVPISNHLYFYWYRQILGQKVEFLVSFYNNEISEKSEIFDDQFSVERPDGSNFTLKIRSTKLEDSAMYFCASSVISEAFFGQGTRLTVV.

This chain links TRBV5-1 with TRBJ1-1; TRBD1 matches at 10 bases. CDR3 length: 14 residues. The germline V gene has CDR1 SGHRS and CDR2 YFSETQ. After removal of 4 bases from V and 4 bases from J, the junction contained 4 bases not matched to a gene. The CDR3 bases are TGCGCCAGCAGCATAAGGACAGGGGGCACTGAAGCTTTCTTT. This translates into CASSIRTGGTEAFF.

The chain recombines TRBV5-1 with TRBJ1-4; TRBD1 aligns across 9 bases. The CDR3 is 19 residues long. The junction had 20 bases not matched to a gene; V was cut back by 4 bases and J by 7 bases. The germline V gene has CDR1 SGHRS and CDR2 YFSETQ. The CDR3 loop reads CASSPGTGRLRDWTEKLFF. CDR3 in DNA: TGCGCCAGCAGCCCCGGGACAGGGAGGTTGAGGGATTGGACTGAAAAACTGTTTTTT.

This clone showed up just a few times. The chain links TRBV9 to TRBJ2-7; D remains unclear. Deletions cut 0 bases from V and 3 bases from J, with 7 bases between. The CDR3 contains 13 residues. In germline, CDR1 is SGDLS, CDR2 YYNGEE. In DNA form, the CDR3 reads TGTGCCAGCAGCGTAGCTGGCAGCTACGAGCAGTACTTC. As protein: CASSVAGSYEQYF.

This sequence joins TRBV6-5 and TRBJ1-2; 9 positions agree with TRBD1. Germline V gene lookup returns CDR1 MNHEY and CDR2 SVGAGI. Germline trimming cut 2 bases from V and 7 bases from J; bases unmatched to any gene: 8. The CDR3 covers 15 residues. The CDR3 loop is CASSYPGTGFAGYTF. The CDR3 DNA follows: TGTGCCAGCAGTTACCCTGGGACAGGGTTCGCTGGCTACACCTTC.

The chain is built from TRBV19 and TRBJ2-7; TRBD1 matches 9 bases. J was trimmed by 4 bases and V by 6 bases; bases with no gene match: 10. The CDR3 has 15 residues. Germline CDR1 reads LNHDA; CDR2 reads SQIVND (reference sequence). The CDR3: CASSPGTGNPYEQYF. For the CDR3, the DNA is TGTGCCAGTAGCCCCGGGACAGGGAACCCTTACGAGCAGTACTTC.

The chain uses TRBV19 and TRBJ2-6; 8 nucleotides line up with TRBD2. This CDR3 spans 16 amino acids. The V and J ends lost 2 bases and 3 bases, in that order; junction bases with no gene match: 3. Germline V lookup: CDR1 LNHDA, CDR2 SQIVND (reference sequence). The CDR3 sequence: CASSIRGGLGANVLTF. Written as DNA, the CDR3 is TGTGCCAGTAGTATACGGGGGGGCCTTGGGGCCAACGTCCTGACTTTC.

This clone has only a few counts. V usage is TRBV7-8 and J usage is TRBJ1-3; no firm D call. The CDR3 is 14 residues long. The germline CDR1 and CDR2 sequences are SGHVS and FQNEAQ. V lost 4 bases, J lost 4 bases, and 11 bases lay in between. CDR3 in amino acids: CASSSSSSGNTIYF. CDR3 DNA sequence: TGTGCCAGCAGCTCGTCGAGTTCCGGAAACACCATATATTTT.

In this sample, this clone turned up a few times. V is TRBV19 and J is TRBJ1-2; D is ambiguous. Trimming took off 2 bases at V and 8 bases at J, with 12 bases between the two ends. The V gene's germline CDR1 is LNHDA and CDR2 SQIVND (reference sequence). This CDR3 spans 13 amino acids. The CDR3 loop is CASSILSLEGYTF. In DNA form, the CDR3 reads TGTGCCAGTAGTATATTGAGCTTGGAGGGCTACACCTTC.